This TCR beta chain was identified in a study of T cell repertoires in cytomegalovirus infection. Across the study: HLA-B-restricted CMV epitopes that are well studied were used alongside recently identified HLA-C-restricted ones. The public TCR beta signatures pointed to both CMV infection and matching HLA type.

TCRdb called the reads again in MiXCR, with one record for every CDR3 protein. The table includes around 770,000 distinct CDR3 sequences, roughly 29% detected once. In regard to this clonotype: Its antigen is not known.

V was clipped by 8 bases and J by 8 bases; unmatched bases: 4. The CDR3 consists of 14 residues. Study-level results: Cumulative public TCR beta family frequency identified carriers of CMV plus the relevant HLA. HLA-C-restricted CMV clonotypes gave the most frequent clonotype in two of eight donors.

The input for sequencing was cultured CD8+ T cells from PBMCs, taken from culture after CMV antigen stimulation. The origin of this receptor is a human donor in good health (CMV status not recorded). Some clones in this sample may be carry-over from other donors' samples. The gene calls are TRBV12-3 or TRBV12-4 and TRBJ2-1; 15 nucleotides line up with TRBD2. The CDR3 protein is CASGTSGGPDEQFF. CDR3 in DNA: TGTGCCAGCGGGACTAGCGGGGGGCCCGATGAGCAGTTCTTC.